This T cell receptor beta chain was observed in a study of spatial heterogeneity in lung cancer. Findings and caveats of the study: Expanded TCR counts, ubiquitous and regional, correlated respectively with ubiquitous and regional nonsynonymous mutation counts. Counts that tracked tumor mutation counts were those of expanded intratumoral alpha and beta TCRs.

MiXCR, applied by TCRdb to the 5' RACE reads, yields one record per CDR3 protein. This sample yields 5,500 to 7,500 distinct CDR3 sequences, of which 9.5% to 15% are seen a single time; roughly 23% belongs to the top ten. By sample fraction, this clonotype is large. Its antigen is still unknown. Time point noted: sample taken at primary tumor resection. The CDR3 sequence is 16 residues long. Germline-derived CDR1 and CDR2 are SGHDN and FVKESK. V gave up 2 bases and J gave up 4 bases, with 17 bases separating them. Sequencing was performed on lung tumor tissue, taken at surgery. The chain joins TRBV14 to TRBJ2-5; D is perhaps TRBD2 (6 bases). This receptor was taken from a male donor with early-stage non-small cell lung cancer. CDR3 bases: TGTGCCAGCAGCCAAAGAGGAGGGCCCTCGGGAGAGACCCAGTACTTC. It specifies CASSQRGGPSGETQYF.